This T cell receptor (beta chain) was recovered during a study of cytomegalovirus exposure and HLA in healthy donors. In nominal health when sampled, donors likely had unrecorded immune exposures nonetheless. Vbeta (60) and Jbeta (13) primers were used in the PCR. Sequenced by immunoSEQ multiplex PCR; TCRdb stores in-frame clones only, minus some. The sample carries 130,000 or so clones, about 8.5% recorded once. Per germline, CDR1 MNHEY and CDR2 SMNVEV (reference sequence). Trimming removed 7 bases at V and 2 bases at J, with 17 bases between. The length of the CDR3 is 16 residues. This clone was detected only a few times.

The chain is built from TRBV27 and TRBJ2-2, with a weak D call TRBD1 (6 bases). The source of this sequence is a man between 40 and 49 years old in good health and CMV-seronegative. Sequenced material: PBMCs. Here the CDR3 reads CASTPQVDSNTGELFF. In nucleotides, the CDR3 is TGTGCCAGCACCCCCCAGGTGGACAGTAACACCGGGGAGCTGTTTTTT.